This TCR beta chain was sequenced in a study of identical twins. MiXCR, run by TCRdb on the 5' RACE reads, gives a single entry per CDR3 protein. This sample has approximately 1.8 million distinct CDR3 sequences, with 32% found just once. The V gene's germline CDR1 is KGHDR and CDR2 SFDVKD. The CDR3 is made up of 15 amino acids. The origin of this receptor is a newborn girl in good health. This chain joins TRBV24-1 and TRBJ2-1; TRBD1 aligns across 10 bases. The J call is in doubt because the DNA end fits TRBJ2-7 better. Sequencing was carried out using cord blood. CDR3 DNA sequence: TGTGCCACCAGTGAGGGGACAGGGGCATACAATGAGCAGTACTTC. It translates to CATSEGTGAYNEQYF.